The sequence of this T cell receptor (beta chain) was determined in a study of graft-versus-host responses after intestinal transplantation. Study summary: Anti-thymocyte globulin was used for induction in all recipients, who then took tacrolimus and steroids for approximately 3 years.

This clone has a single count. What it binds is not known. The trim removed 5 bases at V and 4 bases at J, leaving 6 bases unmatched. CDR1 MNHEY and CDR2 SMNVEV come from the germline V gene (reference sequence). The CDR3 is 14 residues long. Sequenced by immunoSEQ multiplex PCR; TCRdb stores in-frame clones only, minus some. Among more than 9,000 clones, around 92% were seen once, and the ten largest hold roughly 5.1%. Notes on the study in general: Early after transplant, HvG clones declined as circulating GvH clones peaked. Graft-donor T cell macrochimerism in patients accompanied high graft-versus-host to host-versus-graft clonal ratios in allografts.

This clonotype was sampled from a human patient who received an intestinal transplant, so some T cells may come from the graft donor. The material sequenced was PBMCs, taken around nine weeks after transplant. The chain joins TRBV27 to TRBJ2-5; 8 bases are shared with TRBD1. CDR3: CASSLQGAGETQYF. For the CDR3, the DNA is TGTGCCAGCAGTCTGCAGGGGGCGGGAGAGACCCAGTACTTC.